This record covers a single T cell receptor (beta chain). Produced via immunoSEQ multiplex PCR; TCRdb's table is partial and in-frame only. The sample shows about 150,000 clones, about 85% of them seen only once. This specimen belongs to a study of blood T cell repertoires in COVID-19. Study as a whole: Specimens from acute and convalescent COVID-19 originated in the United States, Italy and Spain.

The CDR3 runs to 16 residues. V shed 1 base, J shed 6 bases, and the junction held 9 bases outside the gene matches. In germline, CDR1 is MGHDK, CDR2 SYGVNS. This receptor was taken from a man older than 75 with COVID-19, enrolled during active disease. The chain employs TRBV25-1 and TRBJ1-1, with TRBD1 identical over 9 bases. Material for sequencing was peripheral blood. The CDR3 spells CASSEFGQGFLAEAFF. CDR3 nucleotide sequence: TGTGCCAGCAGTGAATTCGGACAGGGGTTTTTGGCTGAAGCTTTCTTT. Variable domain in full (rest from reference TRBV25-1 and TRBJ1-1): EADIYQTPRYLVIGTGKKITLECSQTMGHDKMYWYQQDPGMELHLIHYSYGVNSTEKGDLSSESTVSRIRTEHFPLTLESARPSHTSQYLCASSEFGQGFLAEAFFGQGTRLTVV.